The next 25 T cell receptor beta chains were all read from a single sample in a study of chemoradiotherapy in HPV16-positive cancers. Profiled with immunoSEQ multiplex PCR; TCRdb holds only in-frame clones, not every one. There are 2,000 to 3,000 clones in the sample; around 89% occur only once, and less than 4% lies in the top ten. This sample comprised tumor tissue, obtained from a patient who underwent chemoradiotherapy. These receptors were collected from a human donor with HPV-associated anogenital cancer.

The chain has TRBV20-1 and TRBJ2-3; D is ambiguous. Germline V gene lookup returns CDR1 DFQATT and CDR2 SNEGSKA (reference sequence). V lost 3 bases and J lost 6, with 7 bases in between. The CDR3 has 11 amino acids. The CDR3 protein is CSASIVDTQYF. The CDR3 nucleotides are TGCAGTGCTAGTATCGTCGATACGCAGTATTTT.

The chain joins TRBV6-1 to TRBJ2-7; 8 positions match TRBD1. Per the germline V gene, CDR1 is MNHNS and CDR2 is SASEGT. V lost 6 bases and J lost 7; bases outside the gene matches: 8. The CDR3 runs to 13 residues. CDR3 bases: TGTGCCAGCAGAGCAGGACAGGGCGGTGAGCAGTACGTC. The encoded protein is CASRAGQGGEQYV.

The V gene is TRBV14, the J gene TRBJ1-1; no clear D gene. Germline CDR1 is SGHDN and CDR2 is FVKESK. The CDR3 has 13 amino acids. The V and J ends lost 2 bases and 0 bases respectively, with 4 bases between them. Written as DNA, the CDR3 is TGTGCCAGCAGCCAACTTGTGAACACTGAAGCTTTCTTT. Translating it yields CASSQLVNTEAFF.

The chain combines TRBV7-3 with TRBJ2-3, with D tentatively TRBD2 (5 bases). This CDR3 is 17 amino acids long. The germline gives CDR1 SGHTA, CDR2 FQGTGA. V shed 5 bases and J shed 4 bases, with 22 bases lying between them. DNA of the CDR3: TGTGCCAGCAGCCCCCAAGGGAGCGGCAGGCGGTCAGATACGCAGTATTTT. It translates to CASSPQGSGRRSDTQYF.

The gene calls are TRBV15 and TRBJ1-3; D perhaps matches TRBD1 (5 bases). Germline loops: CDR1 LNHNV, CDR2 YYDKDF (reference sequence). V was shortened by 5 bases and J by 8 bases, with 16 bases between the two germline ends. This CDR3 spans 14 amino acids. CDR3 DNA sequence: TGTGCCACCAGCCTCGGGGGTGTGCCAGACACCATATATTTT. The encoded protein is CATSLGGVPDTIYF.

The chain employs TRBV6-5 and TRBJ2-5; TRBD1 agrees at 8 bases. V shed 5 bases and J 0 bases; nucleotides not matched to a gene: 5. The CDR3 consists of 15 residues. Germline CDR1 MNHEY, CDR2 SVGAGI. The CDR3 sequence: CASSRQGLYQETQYF. CDR3 nucleotide sequence: TGTGCCAGCAGTCGACAGGGGCTGTACCAAGAGACCCAGTACTTC.

This chain links TRBV4-3 with TRBJ2-3, with 10 bases fitting TRBD2. There are 17 residues in the CDR3. Germline V lookup: CDR1 LGHNA, CDR2 YSLEER. J gave up 5 bases and V 0 bases, and 8 bases lay outside the gene matches. This CDR3 reads CASSQDGLAGAGDTQYF. The CDR3 DNA is TGCGCCAGCAGCCAAGATGGGCTAGCGGGAGCGGGAGATACGCAGTATTTT.

The V and J genes are TRBV19 and TRBJ1-5; no clear D. CDR1 is LNHDA, CDR2 SQIVND, per germline (reference sequence). The CDR3 runs to 12 residues. Trimming stripped 7 bases from V and 6 bases from J, with 10 bases between. The CDR3 protein is CASTRSGQPQHF. CDR3 nucleotide sequence: TGTGCCAGTACTCGATCGGGTCAGCCCCAGCATTTT.

This clone has a single count. V and J are TRBV7-3 and TRBJ2-1; TRBD2 matches at 10 bases. The J segment lost 6 bases and the V segment lost 0 bases, leaving 14 bases of the junction unmatched. CDR3 length: 19 amino acids. CDR1 is SGHTA and CDR2 is FQGTGA in the germline V gene. The CDR3: CASSLTGPGSSGRANEQFF. Written as DNA, the CDR3 is TGTGCCAGCAGCTTAACGGGGCCTGGTTCGAGCGGGAGGGCCAATGAGCAGTTCTTC.

The rearrangement uses TRBV9 and TRBJ2-3; perhaps TRBD1 as D (5 bases). V dropped 3 bases and J dropped 0 bases, with 11 bases sitting between them. This CDR3 region has 15 residues. The V gene's germline CDR1 is SGDLS and CDR2 YYNGEE. The CDR3 coding sequence is TGTGCCAGCAGCGCAACCCAGGGAAGCACAGATACGCAGTATTTT. As protein: CASSATQGSTDTQYF. Based on the CDR3 plus reference TRBV9 and TRBJ2-3, the full variable domain is DSGVTQTPKHLITATGQRVTLRCSPRSGDLSVYWYQQSLDQGLQFLIQYYNGEERAKGNILERFSAQQFPDLHSELNLSSLELGDSALYFCASSATQGSTDTQYFGPGTRLTVL.

The rearrangement joins TRBV7-2 to TRBJ2-1, with D unresolved. This CDR3 contains 11 residues. V lost 1 base and J lost 16, with 11 bases in between. From germline, CDR1 is SGHTA and CDR2 FQGNSA. CDR3 protein: CASSLGLDPFF. The CDR3 nucleotides read TGTGCCAGCAGCTTAGGCCTAGACCCTTTCTTC. Variable domain in full (rest from reference TRBV7-2 and TRBJ2-1): GAGVSQSPSNKVTEKGKDVELRCDPISGHTALYWYRQSLGQGLEFLIYFQGNSAPDKSGLPSDRFSAERTGGSVSTLTIQRTQQEDSAVYLCASSLGLDPFFGPGTRLTVL.

The chain is built from TRBV5-4 and TRBJ2-7, with TRBD1 matching over 9 bases. V shed 5 bases, J shed 1 base, and the junction held 7 bases outside the gene matches. Germline CDR1 is SGHNT and CDR2 is YYREEE (reference sequence). The length of the CDR3 is 15 residues. The CDR3 region is CASRRAGQGSYEQYF. In nucleotides, the CDR3 is TGTGCCAGCAGACGGGCCGGACAGGGGTCCTACGAGCAGTACTTC.

The chain links TRBV5-1 to TRBJ2-3; D not resolved. Trimming took off 4 bases at V and 6 bases at J, with 9 bases between the two ends. The CDR3 sequence is 12 residues long. Germline values: CDR1 SGHRS, CDR2 YFSETQ. CDR3 region: CASSATGDTQYF. In nucleotides, the CDR3 is TGCGCCAGCAGCGCGACCGGGGATACGCAGTATTTT.

This rearrangement joins TRBV15 to TRBJ1-5, with 8 bases lining up with TRBD1. Trimming removed 4 bases from V and 2 bases from J; junction bases left unmatched: 7. Germline-derived CDR1 and CDR2 are LNHNV and YYDKDF (reference sequence). This CDR3 comprises 16 residues. DNA of the CDR3: TGTGCCACCAGCACCAAGGACAGGGAGGGCAATCAGCCCCAGCATTTT. This codes for CATSTKDREGNQPQHF. Filled out from reference TRBV15 and TRBJ1-5, the complete variable domain reads DAMVIQNPRYQVTQFGKPVTLSCSQTLNHNVMYWYQQKSSQAPKLLFHYYDKDFNNEADTPDNFQSRRPNTSFCFLDIRSPGLGDTAMYLCATSTKDREGNQPQHFGDGTRLSIL.

V usage is TRBV4-3 and J usage is TRBJ2-3, with 7 bases identical to TRBD2. Germline CDR1 is LGHNA and CDR2 is YSLEER. The CDR3 runs to 13 residues. Unmatched junction bases numbered 8, after V lost 4 bases and J lost 10 bases. CDR3 in amino acids: CASSRAGLGPQYF. As DNA, the CDR3 is TGCGCCAGCAGCCGAGCAGGACTAGGTCCGCAGTATTTT.

The rearrangement joins TRBV7-3 to TRBJ1-1; TRBD1 might be the D (5 bases). The CDR3 has 14 amino acids. CDR1 and CDR2 (germline): SGHTA, FQGTGA. V was clipped by 4 bases and J by 8 bases, with 17 bases between them. The CDR3 here is CASSSPEMRGEAFF. CDR3 in DNA: TGTGCCAGCAGCTCACCAGAGATGAGGGGCGAAGCTTTCTTT.

The rearrangement joins TRBV30 to TRBJ2-4; D perhaps matches TRBD1 (6 bases). Trimming removed 2 bases at V and 0 bases at J, with 11 bases between. Germline CDR1 is GTSNPN and CDR2 is SVGIG (reference sequence). CDR3 length: 15 residues. CDR3: CAWSRDTQAKNIQYF. The CDR3 DNA follows: TGTGCCTGGAGTAGGGACACCCAAGCCAAAAACATTCAGTACTTC.

The rearrangement uses TRBV5-1 and TRBJ2-5; D is possibly TRBD1 (6 bases). CDR1 SGHRS and CDR2 YFSETQ come from the germline V gene. The V end lost 4 bases, the J end lost 1 base, and 14 bases lay between the germline ends. This CDR3 comprises 15 residues. The CDR3 protein is CASSVEQGIQETQYF. Written as DNA, the CDR3 is TGCGCCAGCAGCGTAGAACAGGGCATCCAAGAGACCCAGTACTTC.

The chain couples TRBV29-1 to TRBJ1-5; maybe TRBD1 (6 bases). V was shortened by 6 bases and J by 3 bases, with 9 bases between the two germline ends. The CDR3 consists of 12 residues. From germline, CDR1 is SQVTM and CDR2 ANQGSEA. CDR3 loop: CSVGDINQPQHF. As DNA, the CDR3 is TGCAGCGTCGGGGACATCAATCAGCCCCAGCATTTT.

Remarks on this clone: Other nucleotide sequences from this sample produce the same CDR3. This chain links TRBV5-1 with TRBJ2-1, with TRBD2 identical over 13 bases. Germline V lookup: CDR1 SGHRS, CDR2 YFSETQ. The CDR3 sequence is 15 residues long. V was pared by 3 bases and J by 5 bases, with 2 bases of the junction left unmatched. CDR3: CASSSGLAGDNEQFF. The CDR3 DNA follows: TGCGCCAGCAGCTCAGGACTAGCGGGGGACAATGAGCAGTTCTTC.

This clone has only one observation. The chain links TRBV2 to TRBJ2-5, with 8 bases fitting TRBD1. Germline V gene lookup returns CDR1 SNHLY and CDR2 FYNNEI. This CDR3 comprises 13 residues. Trimming cost V 8 bases and J 1 base; bases outside gene matches: 3. The CDR3 loop reads CASYGQGQETQYF. As DNA, the CDR3 is TGTGCCAGCTATGGACAGGGCCAAGAGACCCAGTACTTC.

The genes are TRBV5-6 and TRBJ2-1; a weak D match, TRBD2 (7 bases). This CDR3 has 15 residues. V lost 0 bases, J lost 8 bases, and 15 bases lay in between. Germline V gives CDR1 SGHDT, CDR2 YYEEEE. As DNA, the CDR3 is TGTGCCAGCAGCTTGGGAGGGGGGGGTTGGGATGAGCAGTTCTTC. It encodes CASSLGGGGWDEQFF.

The chain couples TRBV4-3 to TRBJ2-7, with a tentative D call TRBD1 (5 bases). Germline V lookup: CDR1 LGHNA, CDR2 YSLEER. The CDR3 extends over 15 amino acids. Trimming stripped 1 base from V and 0 bases from J, with 10 bases between. CDR3 nucleotides: TGCGCCAGCAGCCAAGTTGCGGACACCTCCTACGAGCAGTACTTC. Its translation: CASSQVADTSYEQYF.

The chain combines TRBV5-1 with TRBJ1-2, with 8 bases lining up with TRBD1. Germline V gene sequence: CDR1 SGHRS, CDR2 YFSETQ. CDR3 size: 14 residues. V lost 4 bases and J lost 8; bases outside the gene matches: 10. For the CDR3, the DNA is TGCGCCAGCAGCCCGGCCAGGGGGCCGGGCGGCTACACCTTC. Residues: CASSPARGPGGYTF.

The chain joins TRBV11-2 to TRBJ2-3; D may be TRBD1 (5 bases). Deletions cut 1 base from V and 1 base from J, with 9 bases between. The CDR3 has 15 amino acids. In germline, CDR1 is SGHAT, CDR2 FQNNGV. The CDR3 nucleotides are TGTGCCAGCAGCTTAGTAGGACATGGCACAGATACGCAGTATTTT. Its protein product is CASSLVGHGTDTQYF.